The source of this TCR beta chain is a study of cytomegalovirus exposure and HLA in healthy donors. The study's findings and limits: In all likelihood, a cluster of highly shared sequence variants was a sequencing artifact. Confirmation was obtained in vitro that a few CMV-associated chains are specific for CMV antigens. According to an earlier analysis, most TCR beta V segments yielded productive rearrangements about 87% or about 30% of the time.

Germline values: CDR1 KGHSH, CDR2 LQKENI. The CDR3 contains 16 residues. The ends lost 3 bases at V and 5 bases at J; junction bases unmatched: 12. It was with 60 Vbeta and 13 Jbeta primers that the PCR ran. The data were produced by immunoSEQ multiplex PCR, yet TCRdb's version contains in-frame clones alone and is incomplete. The sample includes about 83,000 clones, about 79% of them seen just once. On this clone itself: The target antigen is unknown.

The TCR comes from a young man in good health and CMV-seropositive. Material for sequencing was PBMCs. V is TRBV18 and J is TRBJ1-1, with 7 bases fitting TRBD1. The CDR3 DNA reads TGTGCCAGCTCACCGCAAGCAGGAGGGGGCCGGACTGAAGCTTTCTTT. Translated, it gives CASSPQAGGGRTEAFF.